This TCR beta chain emerged from a study of blood T cell repertoires in COVID-19. Across the whole study: Sources were T cells, B-cell-depleted T cells, or PBMCs; the material itself was cDNA or gDNA.

In the original processing: Estimates of nucleated cell counts were drawn from the amplification of reference gene primers. The protocol was immunoSEQ multiplex PCR, while the TCRdb copy is restricted to in-frame clones and leaves out a portion. The D gene and trimming were derived from the DNA, and the V and J assignments and clone size from that table. The table shows a few hundred thousand clones, with 80% to 95% occurring only once. Participant ages covered roughly 18 to 90 years across 24 US areas. Per the germline V gene, CDR1 is SGHAT and CDR2 is FQNNGV. V lost 9 bases to trimming and J lost 10 bases, with 16 bases between them. CDR3 length: 13 amino acids.

This receptor was obtained from a man aged 18 to 29 who had recovered from COVID-19. The chain combines TRBV11-2 with TRBJ1-6; D perhaps matches TRBD1 (5 bases). The sequenced material came from PBMCs or T cells enriched from blood (not recorded which). CDR3 sequence reads: CASSTDRNSPLHF. CDR3 DNA sequence: TGTGCCAGTTCGACAGATCGCAACTCACCCCTCCACTTT.